The 8 T cell receptor beta chains reported below all come from one sample, sequenced in a study of metastatic and nonmetastatic thyroid tumors. Thyroid surgery was preceded by no treatment in any patient. TCRdb called clones again from the PCR reads with MiXCR. The sample has about 8,400 clones; roughly 31% are singletons. Material: tumor tissue. The receptors originated from a female donor with papillary thyroid cancer or a benign thyroid nodule (not recorded which). Some clones in this sample may be carry-over from other donors' samples.

This clone was seen a few times. The CDR3 region has the DNA TGTGCCAGCTCAGGGGTCGAGCAGAGCACAGATACGCAGTATTTT. This codes for CASSGVEQSTDTQYF. V is TRBV18 and J is TRBJ2-3; D uncertain. This CDR3 spans 15 amino acids. The V end was cut by 5 bases, the J end by 0 bases, with 12 bases between. From germline, CDR1 is KGHSH and CDR2 LQKENI.

This clone was seen a handful of times. The chain has TRBV28 and TRBJ2-5; D is uncertain. The CDR3 is 14 residues long. The germline V gene encodes CDR1 MDHEN and CDR2 SYDVKM. V lost 2 bases and J 2 bases, leaving 9 bases between the germline ends. The CDR3 reads CASSLATQQETQYF. CDR3 bases: TGTGCCAGCAGTTTAGCCACACAGCAAGAGACCCAGTACTTC.

The DNA of the CDR3 is TGTGCCAGCAGCGCGACCAAAGGGGAGGGGGCGTATTACGAGCAGTACTTC. This translates into CASSATKGEGAYYEQYF. The chain has TRBV11-1 and TRBJ2-7; D tentatively fits TRBD1 or TRBD2 (7 bases each). The CDR3 length is 17 residues. Trimming pared 5 bases from V and 4 bases from J, leaving 24 bases between. CDR1 is SGHAT and CDR2 is FQDESV in the germline V gene (reference sequence). Drawing the rest from reference TRBV11-1 and TRBJ2-7, the complete variable domain is EAEVAQSPRYKITEKSQAVAFWCDPISGHATLYWYRQILGQGPELLVQFQDESVVDDSQLPKDRFSAERLKGVDSTLKIQPAELGDSAMYLCASSATKGEGAYYEQYFGPGTRLTVT.

This clone came up a few times. The chain recombines TRBV27 with TRBJ2-3, with D possibly being TRBD2 (6 bases). V shed 4 bases and J shed 4 bases, with 18 bases lying between them. CDR1 and CDR2 (germline): MNHEY, SMNVEV (reference sequence). The CDR3 has 16 amino acids. The CDR3 nucleotides are TGTGCCAGCAGTTCTCAACGACCCTCTAGCGCAGATACGCAGTATTTT. Its translation: CASSSQRPSSADTQYF.

This clone has a handful of counts. V is TRBV6-1 and J is TRBJ2-3, with D possibly TRBD2 on 6 matching bases. V lost 7 bases and J 2 bases, leaving 10 bases between the germline ends. The germline gives CDR1 MNHNS, CDR2 SASEGT. The CDR3 runs to 13 residues. The CDR3 here is CASKRDFTDTQYF. CDR3 bases: TGTGCCAGCAAACGGGACTTCACAGATACGCAGTATTTT.

This rearrangement joins TRBV7-2 to TRBJ2-1; D is perhaps TRBD1 (5 bases). The CDR3 spans 13 residues. The germline gives CDR1 SGHTA, CDR2 FQGNSA. V was pared by 2 bases and J by 3 bases, with 5 bases between. The CDR3 DNA reads as TGTGCCAGCAGCTTACAGGGCTACAATGAGCAGTTCTTC. Its translation: CASSLQGYNEQFF.

There are a few counts of this clone. This rearrangement joins TRBV28 to TRBJ1-6, with 9 positions matching TRBD1. V was clipped by 6 bases and J by 10 bases; unmatched bases: 10. The germline V gene has CDR1 MDHEN and CDR2 SYDVKM. The CDR3 covers 15 residues. The DNA of the CDR3 is TGTGCCAGCAGGCAACAACAGGGGGCTCGATCACCCCTCCACTTT. Protein product: CASRQQQGARSPLHF.

By share, this clone counts as medium-sized. Other DNA sequences of this sample code for an identical CDR3. The genes are TRBV7-3 and TRBJ1-1; D not certain. Germline-derived CDR1 and CDR2 are SGHTA and FQGTGA. Trimming stripped 6 bases from V and 3 bases from J, with 14 bases between. The CDR3 covers 14 residues. CDR3 residues: CASSSRIGDTEAFF. The DNA of the CDR3 is TGTGCCAGCAGTTCACGCATTGGGGACACTGAAGCTTTCTTT.